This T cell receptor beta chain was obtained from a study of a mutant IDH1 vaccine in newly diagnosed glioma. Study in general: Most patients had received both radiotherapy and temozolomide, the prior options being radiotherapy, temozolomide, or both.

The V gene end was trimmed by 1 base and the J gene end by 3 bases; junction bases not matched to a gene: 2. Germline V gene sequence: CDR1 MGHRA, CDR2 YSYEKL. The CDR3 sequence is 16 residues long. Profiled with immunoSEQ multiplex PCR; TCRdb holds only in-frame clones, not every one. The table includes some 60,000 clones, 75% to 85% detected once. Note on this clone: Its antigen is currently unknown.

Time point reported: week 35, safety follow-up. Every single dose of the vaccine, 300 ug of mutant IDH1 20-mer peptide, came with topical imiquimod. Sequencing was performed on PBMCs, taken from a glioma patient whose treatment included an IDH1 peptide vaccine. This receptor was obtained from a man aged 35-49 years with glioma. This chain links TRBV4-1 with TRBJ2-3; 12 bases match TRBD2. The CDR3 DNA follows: TGCGCCAGCAGCCAAGTCGGACTAGCGGGAACAGATACGCAGTATTTT. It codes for CASSQVGLAGTDTQYF.